This T cell receptor (beta chain) is drawn from a study of molecular identifiers for immune sequencing clone quantification. TCRdb re-analysed the PCR reads in MiXCR, keeping a single row per CDR3 protein. This sample has 300,000 to 400,000 distinct CDR3 sequences; roughly 24% occur once, and the top ten carry roughly 0.7%. Sequenced: naive CD8+ T cells from blood, with Jurkat cell RNA spiked in. Subset described: FACS-sorted CD8+CD4-CCR7+CD45RA+ naive T cells. The receptor comes from a human donor in good health. Some libraries in this study had Jurkat cell RNA spiked in.

As DNA, the CDR3 is TGTGCCAGCAGCTCAGGGAACGGATTAATCTCCTACGAGCAGTACTTC. Translated, it gives CASSSGNGLISYEQYF. The rearrangement joins TRBV7-9 to TRBJ2-7, with D perhaps matching TRBD1 (5 bases). Deletions cut 4 bases from V and 0 bases from J, with 16 bases between. Germline V gives CDR1 SEHNR, CDR2 FQNEAQ (reference sequence). The CDR3 is 16 amino acids.